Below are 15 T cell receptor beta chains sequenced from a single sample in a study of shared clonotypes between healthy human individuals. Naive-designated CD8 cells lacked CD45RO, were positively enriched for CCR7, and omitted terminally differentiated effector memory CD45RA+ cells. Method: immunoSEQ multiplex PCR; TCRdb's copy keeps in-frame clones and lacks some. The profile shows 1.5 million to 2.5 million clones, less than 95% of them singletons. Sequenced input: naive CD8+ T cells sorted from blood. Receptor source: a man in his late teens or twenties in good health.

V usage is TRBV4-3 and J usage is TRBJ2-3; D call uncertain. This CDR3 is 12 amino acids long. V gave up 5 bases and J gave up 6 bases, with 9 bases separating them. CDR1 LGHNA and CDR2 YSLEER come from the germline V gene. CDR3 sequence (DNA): TGCGCCAGCAGCTCCCGTAGCGATACGCAGTATTTT. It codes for CASSSRSDTQYF.

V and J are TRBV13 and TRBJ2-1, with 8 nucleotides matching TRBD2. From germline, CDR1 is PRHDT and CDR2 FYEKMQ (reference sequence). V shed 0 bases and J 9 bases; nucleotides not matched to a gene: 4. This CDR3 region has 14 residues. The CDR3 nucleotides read TGTGCCAGCAGCTTAGGTTCTCGGGAGGGTGAGCAGTTCTTC. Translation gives CASSLGSREGEQFF. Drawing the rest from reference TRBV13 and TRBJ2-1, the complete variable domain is AAGVIQSPRHLIKEKRETATLKCYPIPRHDTVYWYQQGPGQDPQFLISFYEKMQSDKGSIPDRFSAQQFSDYHSELNMSSLELGDSALYFCASSLGSREGEQFFGPGTRLTVL.

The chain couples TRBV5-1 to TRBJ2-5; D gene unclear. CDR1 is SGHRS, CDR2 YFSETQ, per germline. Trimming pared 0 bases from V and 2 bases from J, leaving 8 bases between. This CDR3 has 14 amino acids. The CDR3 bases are TGCGCCAGCAGCTTGGAGTACCCTCAAGAGACCCAGTACTTC. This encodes CASSLEYPQETQYF.

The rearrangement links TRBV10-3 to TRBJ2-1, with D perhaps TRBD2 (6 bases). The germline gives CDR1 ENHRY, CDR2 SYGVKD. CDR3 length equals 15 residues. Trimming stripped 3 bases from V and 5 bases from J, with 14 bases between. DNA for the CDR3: TGTGCCATCAGTGATAGCTCTAGCGCCGACAATGAGCAGTTCTTC. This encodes CAISDSSSADNEQFF.

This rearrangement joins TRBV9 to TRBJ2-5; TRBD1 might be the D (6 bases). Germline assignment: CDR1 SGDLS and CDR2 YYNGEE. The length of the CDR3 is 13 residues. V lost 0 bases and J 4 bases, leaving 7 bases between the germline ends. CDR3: CASSVEDRETQYF. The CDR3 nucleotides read TGTGCCAGCAGCGTAGAGGACAGAGAGACCCAGTACTTC.

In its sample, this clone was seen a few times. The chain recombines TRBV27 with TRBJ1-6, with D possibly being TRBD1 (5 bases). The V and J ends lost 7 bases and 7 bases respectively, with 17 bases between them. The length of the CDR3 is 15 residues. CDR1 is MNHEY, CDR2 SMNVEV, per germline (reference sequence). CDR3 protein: CASTNRGEGNSPLHF. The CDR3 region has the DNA TGTGCCAGCACTAACCGGGGGGAAGGGAATTCACCCCTCCACTTT.

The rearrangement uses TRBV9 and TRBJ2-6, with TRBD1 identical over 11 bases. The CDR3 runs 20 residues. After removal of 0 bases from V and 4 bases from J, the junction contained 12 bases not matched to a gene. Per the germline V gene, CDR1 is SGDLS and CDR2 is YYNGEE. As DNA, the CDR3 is TGTGCCAGCAGCGTAGCCGTGGACAGGGGGCGGTTTCTCGGGGCCAACGTCCTGACTTTC. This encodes CASSVAVDRGRFLGANVLTF.

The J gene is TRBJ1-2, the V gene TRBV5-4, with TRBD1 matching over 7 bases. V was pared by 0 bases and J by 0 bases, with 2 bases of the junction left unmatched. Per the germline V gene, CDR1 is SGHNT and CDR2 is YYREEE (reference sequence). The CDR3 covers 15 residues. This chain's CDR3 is CASSLGDSSNYGYTF. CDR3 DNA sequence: TGTGCCAGCAGCTTGGGGGACAGTTCTAACTATGGCTACACCTTC.

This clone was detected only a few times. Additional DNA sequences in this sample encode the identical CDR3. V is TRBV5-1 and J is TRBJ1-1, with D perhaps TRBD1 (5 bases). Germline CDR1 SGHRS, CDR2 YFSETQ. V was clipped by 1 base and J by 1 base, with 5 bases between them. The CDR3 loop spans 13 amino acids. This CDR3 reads CASSLQGNTEAFF. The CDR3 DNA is TGCGCCAGCAGCTTGCAGGGGAACACTGAAGCTTTCTTT. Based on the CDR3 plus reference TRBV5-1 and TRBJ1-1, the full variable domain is KAGVTQTPRYLIKTRGQQVTLSCSPISGHRSVSWYQQTPGQGLQFLFEYFSETQRNKGNFPGRFSGRQFSNSRSEMNVSTLELGDSALYLCASSLQGNTEAFFGQGTRLTVV.

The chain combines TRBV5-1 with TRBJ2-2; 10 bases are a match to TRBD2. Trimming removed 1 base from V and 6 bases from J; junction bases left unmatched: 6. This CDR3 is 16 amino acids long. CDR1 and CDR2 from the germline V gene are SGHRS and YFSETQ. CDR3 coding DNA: TGCGCCAGCAGCTTGAGTCTAGCGGGGGCTTCCGGGGAGCTGTTTTTT. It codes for CASSLSLAGASGELFF.

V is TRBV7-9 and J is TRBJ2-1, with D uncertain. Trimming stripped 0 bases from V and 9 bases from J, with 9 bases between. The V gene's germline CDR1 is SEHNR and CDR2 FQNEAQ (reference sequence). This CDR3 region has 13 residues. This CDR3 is CASSLAWGTEQFF. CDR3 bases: TGTGCCAGCAGCTTAGCCTGGGGTACTGAGCAGTTCTTC.

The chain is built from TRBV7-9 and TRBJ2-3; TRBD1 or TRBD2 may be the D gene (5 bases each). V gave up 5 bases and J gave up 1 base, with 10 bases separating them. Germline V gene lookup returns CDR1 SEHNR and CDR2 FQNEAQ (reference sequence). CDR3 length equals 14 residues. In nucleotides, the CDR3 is TGTGCCAGCAGCCCGGGGCGGGGCACAGATACGCAGTATTTT. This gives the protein CASSPGRGTDTQYF.

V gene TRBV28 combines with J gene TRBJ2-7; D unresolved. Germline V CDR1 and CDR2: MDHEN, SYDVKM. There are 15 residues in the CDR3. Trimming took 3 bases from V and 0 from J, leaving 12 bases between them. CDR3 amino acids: CASSFRDSISYEQYF. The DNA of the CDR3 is TGTGCCAGCAGTTTCCGTGACTCCATCTCCTACGAGCAGTACTTC.

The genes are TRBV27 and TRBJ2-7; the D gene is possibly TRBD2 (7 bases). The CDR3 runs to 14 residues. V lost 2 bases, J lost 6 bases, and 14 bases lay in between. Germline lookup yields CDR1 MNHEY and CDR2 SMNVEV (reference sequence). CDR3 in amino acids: CASSLGGAGREQYF. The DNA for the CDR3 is TGTGCCAGCAGTTTAGGGGGGGCAGGTCGCGAGCAGTACTTC.

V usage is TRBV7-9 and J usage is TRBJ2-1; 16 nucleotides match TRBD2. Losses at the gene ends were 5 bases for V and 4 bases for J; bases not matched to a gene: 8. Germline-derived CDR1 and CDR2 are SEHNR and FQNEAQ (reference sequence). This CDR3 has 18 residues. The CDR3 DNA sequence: TGTGCCAGCAGCCCACCAGGGACTAGCGGGAGGGATTACAATGAGCAGTTCTTC. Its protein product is CASSPPGTSGRDYNEQFF. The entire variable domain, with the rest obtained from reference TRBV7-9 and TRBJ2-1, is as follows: DTGVSQNPRHKITKRGQNVTFRCDPISEHNRLYWYRQTLGQGPEFLTYFQNEAQLEKSRLLSDRFSAERPKGSFSTLEIQRTEQGDSAMYLCASSPPGTSGRDYNEQFFGPGTRLTVL.